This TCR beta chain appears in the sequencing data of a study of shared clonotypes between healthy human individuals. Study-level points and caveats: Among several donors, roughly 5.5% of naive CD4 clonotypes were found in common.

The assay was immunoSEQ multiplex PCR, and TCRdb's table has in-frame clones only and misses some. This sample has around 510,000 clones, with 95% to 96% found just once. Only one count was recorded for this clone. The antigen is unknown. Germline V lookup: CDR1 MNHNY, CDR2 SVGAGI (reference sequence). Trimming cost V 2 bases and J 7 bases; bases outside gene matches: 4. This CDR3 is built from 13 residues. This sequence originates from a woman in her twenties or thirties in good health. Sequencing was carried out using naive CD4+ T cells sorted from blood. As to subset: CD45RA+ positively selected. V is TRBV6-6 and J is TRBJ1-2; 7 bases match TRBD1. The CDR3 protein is CASSYEGAFGYTF. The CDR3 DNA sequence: TGTGCCAGCAGTTACGAGGGGGCTTTTGGCTACACCTTC.